This T cell receptor (beta chain) was profiled in a study of blood T cell repertoires in COVID-19. Background on the study: Whether acute or convalescent, the COVID-19 samples came from the United States, Italy and Spain. Sources were T cells, B-cell-depleted T cells, or PBMCs; the material itself was cDNA or gDNA.

As handled by the study authors: Estimates of nucleated cell counts were drawn from the amplification of reference gene primers. Assay: immunoSEQ multiplex PCR; the TCRdb copy retains only in-frame clones and omits some. V and J calls and clone size are as listed in that table; D and trimming were resolved from the DNA. The sample comprises about 230,000 clones, about 80% of which are singletons, and 7.4% rests with the top ten. This CDR3 contains 13 residues. Germline V gene sequence: CDR1 LGHNT, CDR2 FRNRAP. Trimming removed 7 bases from V and 2 bases from J, with 9 bases in between. A remark on this clone: The sample has other DNA sequences that encode this CDR3 too.

Sequenced: peripheral blood. This TCR was sampled from a woman between 50 and 59 years old with acute or convalescent COVID-19. J is TRBJ1-5 and V is TRBV12-5; no reliable D call. CDR3 residues: CASAALGNQPQHF. In DNA form, the CDR3 reads TGTGCTAGTGCCGCGCTGGGCAATCAGCCCCAGCATTTT.